The entry below gives a single T cell receptor beta chain sequence along with its context. Its specificity is unknown. The data originate from a study of T cells in tuberculosis. Background on the study: Sequenced TCRs come from CD1B-GMM tetramer-binding T cells. The study, taken as a whole, reports: A GMM-specific repertoire classifier reached about 90% accuracy, AUROC 0.90. Active tuberculosis alpha repertoires lay closer to GMM-specific TCRs than controls'.

Only in-frame clones appear in the TCRdb table, and some are missing; sequencing was by immunoSEQ multiplex PCR. The repertoire consists of about 20,000 clones, with 75% to 90% occurring once and the leading ten covering around 15%. Germline values: CDR1 MNHNS, CDR2 SASEGT. The V end was cut by 7 bases, the J end by 10 bases, with 11 bases between. The CDR3 contains 12 residues. V and J are TRBV6-1 and TRBJ1-6; D perhaps matches TRBD1 (6 bases). The material sequenced was PBMCs. The sequence was collected from a donor between 5 and 29 years old with latent tuberculosis or without tuberculosis infection. CDR3 sequence reads: CASKDRNSPLHF. CDR3 nucleotide sequence: TGTGCCAGCAAGGACAGAAACTCACCCCTCCACTTT.